These T cell receptor beta chains were read from a single sample in a study of cytomegalovirus exposure and HLA in healthy donors. The protocol was immunoSEQ multiplex PCR, while the TCRdb copy is restricted to in-frame clones and leaves out a portion. Of around 100,000 clones in the sample, around 83% are singletons; the top ten hold around 3.6%. The sequenced sample consisted of PBMCs. The source is a young man in good health and CMV-seronegative. Each CDR3 is given with its conserved first and last residue. D genes are given only for firm matches. Clone size, where shown, is once, few, many, or a class for clones that have expanded.

V gene: TRBV28
D gene: TRBD1
clone size: NA
J gene: TRBJ2-5
CDR3 DNA: TGTGCCAGCAGACCTACAGGGGCTGGGGAGACCCAGTACTTC
CDR3 protein: CASRPTGAGETQYF

V gene: TRBV25-1
D gene: NA
clone size: NA
J gene: TRBJ1-6
CDR3 DNA: TGTGCCAGCAGTGACACAGGGTATAATTCACCCCTCCACTTT
CDR3 protein: CASSDTGYNSPLHF

V gene: TRBV9
D gene: TRBD1
clone size: NA
J gene: TRBJ1-6
CDR3 DNA: TGTGCCAGCAGCGTAGGACCGGGACAGGGGGCTTCACCCCTCCACTTT
CDR3 protein: CASSVGPGQGASPLHF

V gene: TRBV27
D gene: TRBD1
clone size: NA
J gene: TRBJ1-5
CDR3 DNA: TGTGCCAGCACCTCGCCTCGGACAGGGGAGAACAATCAGCCCCAGCATTTT
CDR3 protein: CASTSPRTGENNQPQHF

V gene: TRBV5-4
D gene: TRBD2
clone size: NA
J gene: TRBJ2-1
CDR3 DNA: TGTGCCAGCAGCGGACTAGCGGGAGGGAACTACAATGAGCAGTTCTTC
CDR3 protein: CASSGLAGGNYNEQFF

V gene: TRBV30
D gene: NA
clone size: NA
J gene: TRBJ1-2
CDR3 DNA: TGTGCCTGGGGACAGAACTATGGCTACACCTTC
CDR3 protein: CAWGQNYGYTF

V gene: TRBV11-3
D gene: TRBD2
clone size: NA
J gene: TRBJ2-1
CDR3 DNA: TGTGCCAGCAGCGCCGGTGGGACTAGCTCCTACAATGAGCAGTTCTTC
CDR3 protein: CASSAGGTSSYNEQFF

V gene: TRBV5-4
D gene: TRBD1
clone size: NA
J gene: TRBJ1-4
CDR3 DNA: TGTGCCAGCAGTCGATCAGGGGGCTCGGATGAAAAACTGTTTTTT
CDR3 protein: CASSRSGGSDEKLFF

V gene: TRBV7-8
D gene: NA
clone size: NA
J gene: TRBJ2-6
CDR3 DNA: TGTGCCAGCAGCTTACTAGGGGTGGGCTCTGGGGCCAACGTCCTGACTTTC
CDR3 protein: CASSLLGVGSGANVLTF

V gene: TRBV20-1
D gene: NA
clone size: NA
J gene: TRBJ2-3
CDR3 DNA: TGCAGTGCTTCGACTAGGTCTACGCAGTATTTT
CDR3 protein: CSASTRSTQYF

V gene: TRBV13
D gene: NA
clone size: NA
J gene: TRBJ1-1
CDR3 DNA: TGTGCCAGCAGCATCAGGTCACGGGAGGAGGTGAACACTGAAGCTTTCTTT
CDR3 protein: CASSIRSREEVNTEAFF

V gene: TRBV11-1
D gene: NA
clone size: NA
J gene: TRBJ2-3
CDR3 DNA: TGTGCCAGCAGCCCAAACAAGTACCGAACAGATACGCAGTATTTT
CDR3 protein: CASSPNKYRTDTQYF

V gene: TRBV28
D gene: NA
clone size: NA
J gene: TRBJ2-7
CDR3 DNA: TGTGCCAGCAACGCCGGGAGCTACGAGCAGTACTTC
CDR3 protein: CASNAGSYEQYF

V gene: TRBV5-4
D gene: NA
clone size: NA
J gene: TRBJ2-5
CDR3 DNA: TGTGCCAGCAGCTTTTGGAGGGTTGGCCAAGAGACCCAGTACTTC
CDR3 protein: CASSFWRVGQETQYF

V gene: TRBV27
D gene: TRBD1
clone size: NA
J gene: TRBJ1-6
CDR3 DNA: TGTGCCAGCAGCCTGACAGGGGGTTCACCCCTCCACTTT
CDR3 protein: CASSLTGGSPLHF

V gene: TRBV28
D gene: NA
clone size: NA
J gene: TRBJ2-7
CDR3 DNA: TGTGCCAGCAGTCTCTCCCGGAGTTTCCACGAGCAGTACTTC
CDR3 protein: CASSLSRSFHEQYF

V gene: TRBV7-9
D gene: TRBD2
clone size: NA
J gene: TRBJ2-5
CDR3 DNA: TGTGCCAGCAGCCTCGGCCTAGCGGGAAGAATAACGGGCGGGACCCAGTACTTC
CDR3 protein: CASSLGLAGRITGGTQYF

V gene: TRBV4-1
D gene: TRBD1
clone size: once
J gene: TRBJ1-6
CDR3 DNA: TGCGCCAGCAGCCGACAGGGAACCCTTTCTAATTCACCCCTCCACTTT
CDR3 protein: CASSRQGTLSNSPLHF

V gene: TRBV7-8
D gene: TRBD1
clone size: NA
J gene: TRBJ1-2
CDR3 DNA: TGTGCCAGCAGCGCACTACAGGGGTTGAGGGGCTACACCTTC
CDR3 protein: CASSALQGLRGYTF

V gene: TRBV4-1
D gene: NA
clone size: once
J gene: TRBJ2-3
CDR3 DNA: TGCGCCAGCAGCCAGTCCGGCGGGGCGTGGAACACAGATACGCAGTATTTT
CDR3 protein: CASSQSGGAWNTDTQYF

V gene: TRBV11-1
D gene: NA
clone size: NA
J gene: TRBJ2-7
CDR3 DNA: TGTGCCAGCAGCCTCCAGGGTTCCTACGAGCAGTACTTC
CDR3 protein: CASSLQGSYEQYF

V gene: TRBV5-1
D gene: TRBD1
clone size: NA
J gene: TRBJ2-3
CDR3 DNA: TGCGCCAGCAGCTTGTGGACAGGGAGTACAGATACGCAGTATTTT
CDR3 protein: CASSLWTGSTDTQYF

V gene: TRBV30
D gene: NA
clone size: once
J gene: TRBJ2-5
CDR3 DNA: TGTGCCTGGAGTGTTATTGGGAGAGGTTTGGAGACCCAGTACTTC
CDR3 protein: CAWSVIGRGLETQYF

V gene: TRBV30
D gene: NA
clone size: NA
J gene: TRBJ2-5
CDR3 DNA: TGTGCCTGGAGTGGTGAGGTCATGGGGACCCAGTACTTC
CDR3 protein: CAWSGEVMGTQYF

V gene: TRBV5-1
D gene: TRBD1
clone size: once
J gene: TRBJ2-3
CDR3 DNA: TGCGCCAGCAGCAATAATGTCCCGGGACAGGGAAATACGCAGTATTTT
CDR3 protein: CASSNNVPGQGNTQYF

V gene: TRBV28
D gene: NA
clone size: NA
J gene: TRBJ2-7
CDR3 DNA: TGTGCCAGCAGTTTAGTAGGCAGCGGCCCACGGCGGTACTTC
CDR3 protein: CASSLVGSGPRRYF

V gene: TRBV5-1
D gene: NA
clone size: NA
J gene: TRBJ2-1
CDR3 DNA: TGCGCCAGCTCCCCCCGGCCGGAGGGGATCAATGAGCAGTTCTTC
CDR3 protein: CASSPRPEGINEQFF

V gene: TRBV28
D gene: TRBD1
clone size: NA
J gene: TRBJ2-7
CDR3 DNA: TGTGCCAGCACCGTACAGGGGGATGGCGAGCAGTACTTC
CDR3 protein: CASTVQGDGEQYF

V gene: TRBV5-1
D gene: NA
clone size: NA
J gene: TRBJ1-1
CDR3 DNA: TGCGCCAGCAGCTTCGATATTGTTGGGGGGGCCACTGAAGCTTTCTTT
CDR3 protein: CASSFDIVGGATEAFF